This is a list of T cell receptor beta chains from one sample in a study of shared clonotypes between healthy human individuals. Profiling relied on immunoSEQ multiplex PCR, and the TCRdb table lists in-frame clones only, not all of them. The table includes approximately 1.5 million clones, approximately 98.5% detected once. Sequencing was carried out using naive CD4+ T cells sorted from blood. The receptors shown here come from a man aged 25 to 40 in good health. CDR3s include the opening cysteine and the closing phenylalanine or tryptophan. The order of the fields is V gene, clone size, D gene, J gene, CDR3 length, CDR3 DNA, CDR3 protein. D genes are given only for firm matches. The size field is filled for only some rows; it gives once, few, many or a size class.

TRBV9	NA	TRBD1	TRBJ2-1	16	TGTGCCAGCAGCGTAGTCGGGACAGGGGCCTACAATGAGCAGTTCTTC	CASSVVGTGAYNEQFF
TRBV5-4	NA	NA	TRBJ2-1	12	TGTGCCAGCAGCCCCAGGGTGAATGAGCAGTTCTTC	CASSPRVNEQFF
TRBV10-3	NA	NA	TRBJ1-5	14	TGTGCCATCAGTGAGGAGGTTAGCAATCAGCCCCAGCATTTT	CAISEEVSNQPQHF
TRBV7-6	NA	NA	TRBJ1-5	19	TGTGCCAGCAGCTTAGGGTTTCAGGGAAAGAGGGTTAGCAATCAGCCCCAGCATTTT	CASSLGFQGKRVSNQPQHF
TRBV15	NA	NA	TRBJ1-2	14	TGTGCCACCAGCAGTGATTTTTTGAACTATGGCTACACCTTC	CATSSDFLNYGYTF
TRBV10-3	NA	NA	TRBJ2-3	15	TGTGCCATCAGGATCCGGGAACAGGGTACAGATACGCAGTATTTT	CAIRIREQGTDTQYF
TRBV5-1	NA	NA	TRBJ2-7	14	TGCGCCAGCAGCTTGGGGCACAGCTCCTACGAGCAGTACTTC	CASSLGHSSYEQYF
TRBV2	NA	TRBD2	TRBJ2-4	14	TGTGCCAGCACTCCCCCTAGCGGGGTGGACATTCAGTACTTC	CASTPPSGVDIQYF
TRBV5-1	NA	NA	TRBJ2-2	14	TGCGCCAGCAGCGTGGACACGAACACCGGGGAGCTGTTTTTT	CASSVDTNTGELFF
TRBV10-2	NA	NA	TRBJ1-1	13	TGCGCCAGTAGACTAACCGGGGACACTGAAGCTTTCTTT	CASRLTGDTEAFF
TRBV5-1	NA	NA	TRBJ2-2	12	TGCGCCAGCAGCCCCCAGGGTGGAGAGCTGTTTTTT	CASSPQGGELFF
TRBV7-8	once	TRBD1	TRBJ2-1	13	TGTGCCAGCTCCGGGACAGGGCTCAATGAGCAGTTCTTC	CASSGTGLNEQFF
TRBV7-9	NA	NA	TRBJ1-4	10	TGTGCCAGCAGTCCGGAAAAACTGTTTTTT	CASSPEKLFF
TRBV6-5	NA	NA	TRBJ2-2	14	TGTGCCAGCAGTTTGTCAGGGAACACCGGGGAGCTGTTTTTT	CASSLSGNTGELFF
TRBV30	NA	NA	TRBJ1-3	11	TGTGCCTGTCGGATTCGCAACACCATATATTTT	CACRIRNTIYF
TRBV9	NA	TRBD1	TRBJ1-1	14	TGTGCCAGCAGCTTGAGACCTCAGGGGGCTGAAGCTTTCTTT	CASSLRPQGAEAFF
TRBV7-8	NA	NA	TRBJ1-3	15	TGTGCCAGCAGCTCGCGGACTATCTCTGGAAACACCATATATTTT	CASSSRTISGNTIYF
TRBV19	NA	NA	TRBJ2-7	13	TGTGCCAGTAGTATTCCAGATTGGGGCGAGCAGTACTTC	CASSIPDWGEQYF
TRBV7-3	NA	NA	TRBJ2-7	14	TGTGCCAGCAGCCCTGAACCCCGGCCTGGCCGGCAGTACTTC	CASSPEPRPGRQYF
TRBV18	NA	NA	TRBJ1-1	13	TGTGCCAGCTCACCACCGGGGGCCGGAGAAGCTTTCTTT	CASSPPGAGEAFF
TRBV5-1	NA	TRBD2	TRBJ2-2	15	TGCGCCAGCAGCTTGAGGGAGGGAAGCACCGGGGAGCTGTTTTTT	CASSLREGSTGELFF
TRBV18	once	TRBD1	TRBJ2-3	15	TGTGCCAGCTCACAAGGACAGGGGGCGTTTGATACGCAGTATTTT	CASSQGQGAFDTQYF
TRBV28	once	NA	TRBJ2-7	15	TGTGCCAGCAGTTTCTATCCTAGCGAATTGTACGAGCAGTACTTC	CASSFYPSELYEQYF
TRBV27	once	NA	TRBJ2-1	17	TGTGCCAGCAGTCAAGGGTCTAACCCACCCGGCTACAATGAGCAGTTCTTC	CASSQGSNPPGYNEQFF
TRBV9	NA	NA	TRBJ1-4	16	TGTGCCAGCAGCTTCGAGGGAGGCGTCAGGAATGAAAAACTGTTTTTT	CASSFEGGVRNEKLFF
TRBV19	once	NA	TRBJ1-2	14	TGTGCCAGTAGTGAGACAGGTACTAACTATGGCTACACCTTC	CASSETGTNYGYTF
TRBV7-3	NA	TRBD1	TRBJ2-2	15	TGTGCCAGCAGGGCTCCAGGGGGCATCACCGGGGAGCTGTTTTTT	CASRAPGGITGELFF
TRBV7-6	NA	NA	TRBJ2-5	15	TGTGCCAGCAGCTTGGCAGGCTTAGCAAAAGAGACCCAGTACTTC	CASSLAGLAKETQYF
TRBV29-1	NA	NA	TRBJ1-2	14	TGCAGCGTTGACGGTGACGGAACAAACTATGGCTACACCTTC	CSVDGDGTNYGYTF
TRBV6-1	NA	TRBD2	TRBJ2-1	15	TGTGCCAGCAGGGGACTAGCGGGAGCTTACAATGAGCAGTTCTTC	CASRGLAGAYNEQFF
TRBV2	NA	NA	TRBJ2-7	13	TGTGCCAGCGATCGGCTAACGAACTACGAGCAGTACTTC	CASDRLTNYEQYF
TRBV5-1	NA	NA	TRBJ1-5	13	TGCGCCAGCAGCCTGGTTGGAGCCCAGCCCCAGCATTTT	CASSLVGAQPQHF
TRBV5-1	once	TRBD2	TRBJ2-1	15	TGCGCCAGCAGCTGGGTAGCGGGACCCTACAATGAGCAGTTCTTC	CASSWVAGPYNEQFF
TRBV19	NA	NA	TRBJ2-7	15	TGTGCCAGTAGTATTTCTGGCAGTAGAACCTACGAGCAGTACTTC	CASSISGSRTYEQYF
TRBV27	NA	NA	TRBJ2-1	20	TGTGCCAGCAGTTTGGCTAGTGGCATACGCACCCGGGTCGTCTACAATGAGCAGTTCTTC	CASSLASGIRTRVVYNEQFF
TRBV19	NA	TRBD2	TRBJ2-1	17	TGTGCCAGTAGTATAGATACGGGCGGGAGCTCCTACAATGAGCAGTTCTTC	CASSIDTGGSSYNEQFF
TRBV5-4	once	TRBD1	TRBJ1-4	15	TGTGCCACGCAGGGGCAGGGGGCAACTAATGAAAAACTGTTTTTT	CATQGQGATNEKLFF
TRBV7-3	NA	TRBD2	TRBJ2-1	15	TGTGCCAGCAGCCCAACTAGCGGCTCCTACAATGAGCAGTTCTTC	CASSPTSGSYNEQFF
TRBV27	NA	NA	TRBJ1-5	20	TGTGCCAGCAGTTCAAAAGGGTCCTTTCCCGCGCGGTATAGCAATCAGCCCCAGCATTTT	CASSSKGSFPARYSNQPQHF
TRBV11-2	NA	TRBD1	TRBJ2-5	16	TGTGCCAGCAGCTTGCAGGGACAGGGGACCCAAGAGACCCAGTACTTC	CASSLQGQGTQETQYF
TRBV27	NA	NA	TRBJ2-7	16	TGTGCCAGCAGTAAACTTTCAGGCCAGCTCGCCTACGAGCAGTACTTC	CASSKLSGQLAYEQYF